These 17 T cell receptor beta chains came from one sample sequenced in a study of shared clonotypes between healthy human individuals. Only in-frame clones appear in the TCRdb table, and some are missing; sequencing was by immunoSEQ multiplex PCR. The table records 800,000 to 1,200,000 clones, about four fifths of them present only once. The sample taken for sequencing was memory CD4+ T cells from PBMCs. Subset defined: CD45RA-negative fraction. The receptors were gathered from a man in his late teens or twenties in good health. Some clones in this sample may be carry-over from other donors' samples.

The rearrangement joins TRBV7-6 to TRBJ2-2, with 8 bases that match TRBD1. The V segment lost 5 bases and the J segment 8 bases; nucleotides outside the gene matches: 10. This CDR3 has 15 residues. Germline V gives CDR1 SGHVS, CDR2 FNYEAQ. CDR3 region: CASSVDRVAVGELFF. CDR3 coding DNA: TGTGCCAGCAGCGTGGACAGGGTGGCAGTTGGGGAGCTGTTTTTT.

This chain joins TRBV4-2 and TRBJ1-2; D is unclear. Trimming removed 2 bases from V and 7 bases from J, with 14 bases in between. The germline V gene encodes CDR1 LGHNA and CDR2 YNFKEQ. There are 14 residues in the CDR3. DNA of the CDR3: TGTGCCAGCAGCCAACAACAACGATCAGGTGGCTACACCTTC. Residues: CASSQQQRSGGYTF.

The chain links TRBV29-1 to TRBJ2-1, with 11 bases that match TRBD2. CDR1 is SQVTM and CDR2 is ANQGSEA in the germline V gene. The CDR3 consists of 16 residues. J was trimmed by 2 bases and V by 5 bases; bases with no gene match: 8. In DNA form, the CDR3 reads TGCAGCGTTAGCTTTAGCGGGAGGGGGCCCTACAATGAGCAGTTCTTC. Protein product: CSVSFSGRGPYNEQFF.

In DNA form, the CDR3 reads TGCGCCAGCAGCTTGACAGGGCTCACCACTGAAGCTTTCTTT. It translates to CASSLTGLTTEAFF. V gene TRBV5-1 combines with J gene TRBJ1-1, with D tentatively TRBD1 (6 bases). V was shortened by 1 base and J by 4 bases, with 11 bases between the two germline ends. This CDR3 region has 14 residues. Germline assignment: CDR1 SGHRS and CDR2 YFSETQ.

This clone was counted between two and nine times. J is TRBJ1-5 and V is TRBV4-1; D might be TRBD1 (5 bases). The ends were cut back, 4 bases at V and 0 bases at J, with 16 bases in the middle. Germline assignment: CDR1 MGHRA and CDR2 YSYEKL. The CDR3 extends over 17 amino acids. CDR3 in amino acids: CASSPSTESYSNQPQHF. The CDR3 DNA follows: TGCGCCAGCAGCCCGTCGACAGAAAGCTATAGCAATCAGCCCCAGCATTTT.

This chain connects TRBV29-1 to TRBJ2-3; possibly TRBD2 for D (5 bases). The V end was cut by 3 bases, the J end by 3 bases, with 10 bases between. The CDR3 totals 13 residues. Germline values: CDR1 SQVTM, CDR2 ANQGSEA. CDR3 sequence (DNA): TGCAGCGTTGACTCTAGCTCGACAGATACGCAGTATTTT. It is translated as CSVDSSSTDTQYF.

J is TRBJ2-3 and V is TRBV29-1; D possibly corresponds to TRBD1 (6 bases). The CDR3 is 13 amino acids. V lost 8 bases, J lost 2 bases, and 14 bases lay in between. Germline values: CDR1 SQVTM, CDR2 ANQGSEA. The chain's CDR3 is CSYDRSNTDTQYF. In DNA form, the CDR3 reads TGCAGCTACGACAGGAGCAACACAGATACGCAGTATTTT.

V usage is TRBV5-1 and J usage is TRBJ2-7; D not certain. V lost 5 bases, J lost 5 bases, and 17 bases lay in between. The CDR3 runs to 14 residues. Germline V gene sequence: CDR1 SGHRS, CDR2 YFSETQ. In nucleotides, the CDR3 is TGCGCCAGCAGTCCCCCACAGCTACCCCACGAGCAGTACTTC. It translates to CASSPPQLPHEQYF.

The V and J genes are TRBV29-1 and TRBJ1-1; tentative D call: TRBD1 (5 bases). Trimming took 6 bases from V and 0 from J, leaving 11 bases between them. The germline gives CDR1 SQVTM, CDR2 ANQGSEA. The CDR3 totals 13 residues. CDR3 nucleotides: TGCAGCGTACTGACAGCTATGAACACTGAAGCTTTCTTT. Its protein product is CSVLTAMNTEAFF.

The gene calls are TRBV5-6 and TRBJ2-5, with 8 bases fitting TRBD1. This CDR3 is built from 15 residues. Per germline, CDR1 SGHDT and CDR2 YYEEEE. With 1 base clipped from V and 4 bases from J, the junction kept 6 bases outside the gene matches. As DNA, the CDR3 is TGTGCCAGCAGCTTGTTCAGGGGGCTCAGAGAGACCCAGTACTTC. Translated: CASSLFRGLRETQYF.

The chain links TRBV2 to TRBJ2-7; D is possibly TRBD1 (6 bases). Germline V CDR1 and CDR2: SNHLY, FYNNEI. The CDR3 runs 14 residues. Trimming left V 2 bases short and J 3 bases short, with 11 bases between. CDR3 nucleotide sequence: TGTGCCAGCAGTGAAACCGGGACAATCTACGAGCAGTACTTC. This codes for CASSETGTIYEQYF.

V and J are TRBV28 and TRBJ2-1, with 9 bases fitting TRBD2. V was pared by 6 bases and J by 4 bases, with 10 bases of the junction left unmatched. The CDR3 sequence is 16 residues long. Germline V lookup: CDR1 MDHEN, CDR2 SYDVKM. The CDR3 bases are TGTGCCAGCAGACCCACCAGGCTAGCGGGGTACAATGAGCAGTTCTTC. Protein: CASRPTRLAGYNEQFF.

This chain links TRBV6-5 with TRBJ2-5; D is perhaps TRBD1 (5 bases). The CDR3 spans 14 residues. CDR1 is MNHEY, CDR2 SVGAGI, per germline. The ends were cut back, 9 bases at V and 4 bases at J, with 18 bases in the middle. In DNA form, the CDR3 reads TGTGCCAGTATCCCTGGGTTTAGGGGAGAGACCCAGTACTTC. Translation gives CASIPGFRGETQYF.

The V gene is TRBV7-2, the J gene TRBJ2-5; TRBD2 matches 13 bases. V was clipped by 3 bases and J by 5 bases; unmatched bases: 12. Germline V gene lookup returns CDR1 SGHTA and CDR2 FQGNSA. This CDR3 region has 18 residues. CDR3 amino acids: CASSFRLAGGPRRETQYF. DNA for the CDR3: TGTGCCAGCAGCTTCAGACTAGCGGGAGGACCTCGGAGGGAGACCCAGTACTTC.

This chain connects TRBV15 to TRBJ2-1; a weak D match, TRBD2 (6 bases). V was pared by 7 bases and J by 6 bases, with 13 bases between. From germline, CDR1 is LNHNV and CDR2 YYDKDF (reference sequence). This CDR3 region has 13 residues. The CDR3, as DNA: TGTGCCACCACGGCGGGGCGAGCCAATGAGCAGTTCTTC. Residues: CATTAGRANEQFF. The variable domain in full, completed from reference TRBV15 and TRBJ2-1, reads DAMVIQNPRYQVTQFGKPVTLSCSQTLNHNVMYWYQQKSSQAPKLLFHYYDKDFNNEADTPDNFQSRRPNTSFCFLDIRSPGLGDTAMYLCATTAGRANEQFFGPGTRLTVL.

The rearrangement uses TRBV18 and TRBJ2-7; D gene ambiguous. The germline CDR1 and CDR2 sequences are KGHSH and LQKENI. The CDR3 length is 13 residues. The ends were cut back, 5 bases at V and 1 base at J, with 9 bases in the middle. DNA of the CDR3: TGTGCCAGCTCATCGACACAGTCCTACGAGCAGTACTTC. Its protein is CASSSTQSYEQYF.

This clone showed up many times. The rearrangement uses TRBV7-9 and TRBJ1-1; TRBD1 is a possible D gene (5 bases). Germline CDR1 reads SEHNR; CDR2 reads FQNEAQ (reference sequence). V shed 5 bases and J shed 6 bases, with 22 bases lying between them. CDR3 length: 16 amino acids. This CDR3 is CASSPQGLFRMSEAFF. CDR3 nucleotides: TGTGCCAGCAGCCCCCAGGGACTCTTTAGAATGTCTGAAGCTTTCTTT.